A few counts support the clone carrying this T cell receptor (beta chain). Antigen unknown. The sample's time point: patch test 1, 2 weeks after DPC sensitization. This sample's treatment: therapeutic diphenylcyclopropenone sensitization with weekly scalp DPC. The entry originates in a study of human T cells and chemical hapten exposure. Whole-study context: Patch tests put 0.01% DPC on the upper back, read at 6 days. Overall study results and limits: Correlating positively with patch test score were the PT1 expanded TCR counts. No change in TCRs above 1 in 1000 frequency was produced by DPC sensitization. Alopecia was present in the donors, so their immune response may differ from healthy people's.

Each CDR3 protein gets one entry after TCRdb re-called the RACE reads with MiXCR. The sample includes 300,000 to 400,000 distinct CDR3 sequences, around 7% seen only once; the top ten take about 8%. The germline V gene has CDR1 MNHNY and CDR2 SVGAGI (reference sequence). V lost 5 bases and J lost 0; bases outside the gene matches: 6. The CDR3 consists of 15 residues. This chain connects TRBV6-6 to TRBJ2-7, with 8 bases matching TRBD1. The sequenced sample was whole blood, obtained in connection with sensitization to the hapten diphenylcyclopropenone (DPC). The receptor's source is a woman younger than 35 with alopecia areata. Some clones in this sample may be carry-over from other donors' samples. CDR3 amino acids: CASSDRDRISYEQYF. In nucleotides, the CDR3 is TGTGCCAGCAGTGACCGGGACAGGATCTCCTACGAGCAGTACTTC.